This TCR beta chain was retrieved from a study of OX40 agonist ivuxolimab in advanced cancers. The V end lost 2 bases, the J end lost 7 bases, and 17 bases lay between the germline ends. Germline V lookup: CDR1 MNHEY, CDR2 SMNVEV (reference sequence). CDR3 length: 16 amino acids. Profiling relied on immunoSEQ multiplex PCR, and the TCRdb table lists in-frame clones only, not all of them. This table holds roughly 61,000 clones, 91% found once. Patients with autoimmune history or systemic immunosuppression were excluded. The rearrangement uses TRBV27 and TRBJ2-2; TRBD1 might be the D (5 bases). This receptor was obtained from an adult with an advanced solid tumor such as melanoma, head and neck, liver or kidney cancer. The sample was CD4+ or CD8+ T cells sorted from blood, taken in a trial of the OX40 agonist ivuxolimab. In DNA form, the CDR3 reads TGTGCCAGCAGTTTAACGTATTCAGGGAAGGACGGGGAGCTGTTTTTT. Amino acids: CASSLTYSGKDGELFF.